A selection of T cell receptor beta chains follows, all from one sample in a study of blood T cell repertoires in COVID-19. Measured with immunoSEQ multiplex PCR; TCRdb has only the in-frame clones, and not every one. Of around 240,000 clones listed, more than 65% were seen once; the top ten hold roughly 1.4%. The sample consisted of peripheral blood. These receptors all stem from a woman aged 40 to 50 who had recovered from COVID-19. Each CDR3 is given with its conserved first and last residue. The D gene is left open where the match is weak. Clone size is not always given. Where it is, it says once, few, many or a class for expanded clones.

>TRBJ2-3|.|TRBV7-2|TRBD2
CASSLKPASGGARVYTQYF
TGTGCCAGCAGCTTAAAACCCGCTAGCGGGGGGGCACGGGTATATACGCAGTATTTT
>TRBJ1-2|once|TRBV27|TRBD1
CASSSRTGGRDGYTF
TGTGCCAGCAGTTCCCGGACAGGGGGCAGGGACGGCTACACCTTC
>TRBJ1-2|.|TRBV27|TRBD1
CASSSRVEDRGPTF
TGTGCCAGCAGTTCCCGGGTCGAGGACAGGGGGCCCACCTTC
>TRBJ2-2|.|TRBV4-3|.
CASSQEASPAANTGELFF
TGCGCCAGCAGCCAAGAAGCGTCCCCTGCAGCGAACACCGGGGAGCTGTTTTTT
>TRBJ2-7|.|TRBV19|TRBD2
CASSLAGPSYEQYF
TGTGCCAGTAGCCTAGCGGGGCCCTCCTACGAGCAGTACTTC
>TRBJ1-4|.|TRBV14|.
CASSQDGFNNEKLFF
TGTGCCAGCAGCCAAGACGGGTTCAATAATGAAAAACTGTTTTTT
>TRBJ2-7|.|TRBV7-9|.
CASSAGHPPNYEQYF
TGTGCCAGCAGCGCGGGGCACCCTCCTAACTACGAGCAGTACTTC
>TRBJ1-1|.|TRBV28|.
CASSLGFRGFDTEAFF
TGTGCCAGCAGTCTCGGGTTTAGGGGCTTTGACACTGAAGCTTTCTTT
>TRBJ2-7|.|TRBV7-9|.
CASSFQDIYEQYF
TGTGCCAGCAGCTTCCAGGATATCTACGAGCAGTACTTC
>TRBJ2-2|.|TRBV18|TRBD1
CASSPTTGGQQAGELFF
TGTGCCAGCTCACCTACGACAGGGGGCCAGCAGGCCGGGGAGCTGTTTTTT
>TRBJ1-1|.|TRBV3-1/TRBV3-2|TRBD1
CASSRQGSNTEAFF
TGTGCCAGCAGCCGACAGGGCTCAAACACTGAAGCTTTCTTT
>TRBJ2-5|.|TRBV29-1|TRBD1
CSVEQTGGTGETQYF
TGCAGCGTAGAACAAACAGGGGGCACCGGGGAGACCCAGTACTTC
>TRBJ1-1|.|TRBV11-3|.
CASSLDGMNTEAFF
TGTGCCAGCAGCTTAGACGGGATGAACACTGAAGCTTTCTTT
>TRBJ2-7|.|TRBV9|TRBD1
CASSTDRAHEQYF
TGTGCCAGCAGCACAGACAGGGCGCACGAGCAGTACTTC
>TRBJ2-1|.|TRBV28|TRBD2
CASSFGGRVTSGVPRFF
TGTGCCAGCAGTTTCGGGGGGCGCGTGACTAGCGGGGTCCCTCGGTTCTTC
>TRBJ1-2|.|TRBV7-2|.
CASSPSTGPAGYTF
TGTGCCAGCAGCCCTAGTACAGGGCCGGCCGGCTACACCTTC
>TRBJ2-1|.|TRBV14|TRBD1
CASSPRTGGPNEQFF
TGTGCCAGCAGTCCTAGGACAGGGGGACCGAATGAGCAGTTCTTC
>TRBJ2-1|.|TRBV5-1|.
CASSMDFYNEQFF
TGCGCCAGCAGCATGGACTTCTACAATGAGCAGTTCTTC
>TRBJ1-4|.|TRBV6-5|.
CASSYEGLGEKLFF
TGTGCCAGCAGTTACGAGGGCTTGGGAGAAAAACTGTTTTTT
>TRBJ2-4|.|TRBV7-2|TRBD2
CASSLHRGDGNIQYF
TGTGCCAGCAGCTTACATCGGGGGGACGGAAACATTCAGTACTTC
>TRBJ2-1|.|TRBV6-2/TRBV6-3|TRBD2
CASSHFELAGGSRNEQFF
TGTGCCAGCAGCCACTTTGAACTAGCGGGGGGATCACGCAATGAGCAGTTCTTC
>TRBJ1-2|.|TRBV11-2|TRBD1
CASRGTGKGYTF
TGTGCCAGCAGAGGGACAGGGAAAGGATACACCTTC
>TRBJ2-2|.|TRBV11-3|TRBD2
CASSPRTSGGGVTGELFF
TGTGCCAGCAGCCCTCGGACTAGCGGGGGGGGCGTTACCGGGGAGCTGTTTTTT
>TRBJ2-7|few|TRBV5-1|.
CASSWAETAYYEQYF
TGCGCCAGCAGCTGGGCCGAGACAGCTTACTACGAGCAGTACTTC
>TRBJ2-7|.|TRBV6-2/TRBV6-3|TRBD1
CASSRDRSPYEQYF
TGTGCCAGCAGTCGGGACAGGTCCCCCTACGAGCAGTACTTC
>TRBJ1-5|.|TRBV23-1|TRBD1
CASITRDRVSNQPQHF
TGCGCCAGCATCACCCGGGACAGGGTAAGCAATCAGCCCCAGCATTTT
>TRBJ2-3|.|TRBV7-6|TRBD2
CASSQLAGGPDTQYF
TGTGCCAGCAGCCAACTGGCGGGGGGGCCAGATACGCAGTATTTT
>TRBJ2-1|.|TRBV9|TRBD1
CASSASLGQGLLGYNEQFF
TGTGCCAGCAGCGCCAGCCTCGGACAGGGCCTGCTCGGATACAATGAGCAGTTCTTC
>TRBJ2-7|.|TRBV18|TRBD1
CASSRGTGAYEQYF
TGTGCCAGCTCGCGAGGGACAGGGGCCTACGAGCAGTACTTC
>TRBJ2-7|.|TRBV2|.
CASSPGYIINEQYF
TGTGCCAGCAGTCCGGGGTACATAATTAACGAGCAGTACTTC
>TRBJ2-7|.|TRBV28|.
CASSLSDRNEQYF
TGTGCCAGCAGTTTATCCGACAGGAACGAGCAGTACTTC
>TRBJ2-3|.|TRBV30|.
CAWTESVTDTQYF
TGTGCCTGGACGGAGTCAGTGACAGATACGCAGTATTTT
>TRBJ2-5|.|TRBV10-1|TRBD1
CASIGPGTGRLKTQYF
TGCGCCAGCATTGGCCCTGGGACAGGGAGATTGAAGACCCAGTACTTC
>TRBJ2-7|.|TRBV18|.
CASSPRTDYEQYF
TGTGCCAGCTCACCCAGGACAGACTACGAGCAGTACTTC
>TRBJ1-1|once|TRBV2|.
CASSVQGMNTEAFF
TGTGCCAGCAGTGTTCAGGGGATGAACACTGAAGCTTTCTTT
>TRBJ1-2|.|TRBV7-9|TRBD1
CASSLTGTGVLGYTF
TGTGCCAGCAGCTTGACCGGGACAGGGGTATTAGGCTACACCTTC
>TRBJ1-5|.|TRBV6-5|TRBD1
CASSWDRNQPQHF
TGTGCCAGCAGCTGGGACAGAAATCAGCCCCAGCATTTT
>TRBJ1-2|.|TRBV6-5|TRBD1
CASSYRGLWGYTF
TGTGCCAGCAGTTACAGGGGGCTGTGGGGCTACACCTTC
>TRBJ2-7|.|TRBV11-2|TRBD2
CASSLVAGGTHEQYF
TGTGCCAGCAGCTTAGTAGCGGGGGGGACCCACGAGCAGTACTTC
>TRBJ2-1|.|TRBV7-8|TRBD2
CASSKSRTSGGLHKQFF
TGTGCCAGCAGCAAGAGTAGGACTAGCGGGGGCCTACACAAGCAGTTCTTC
>TRBJ1-2|.|TRBV5-1|.
CASSSQYDGYTF
TGCGCCAGCAGCAGTCAGTATGATGGCTACACCTTC
>TRBJ2-1|.|TRBV7-8|TRBD1
CASSFGQGYEQFF
TGTGCCAGCAGCTTCGGACAGGGCTATGAGCAGTTCTTC
>TRBJ1-6|.|TRBV7-2|TRBD1
CASSWTGEVGSPLHF
TGTGCCAGCAGCTGGACAGGGGAAGTTGGTTCACCCCTCCACTTT
>TRBJ1-1|.|TRBV12-5|.
CASGLADRNEAFF
TGTGCTAGTGGTTTGGCCGACAGGAATGAAGCTTTCTTT
>TRBJ1-2|.|TRBV28|.
CASRSDRFNYGYTF
TGTGCCAGCCGCTCGGACAGATTTAACTATGGCTACACCTTC
>TRBJ2-7|.|TRBV7-8|TRBD1
CASSLGQGALYEQYF
TGTGCCAGCAGCTTAGGACAGGGGGCACTCTACGAGCAGTACTTC
>TRBJ2-5|.|TRBV28|.
CASSDRDSQETQYF
TGTGCCAGCAGTGACCGGGACTCCCAAGAGACCCAGTACTTC
>TRBJ2-6|.|TRBV5-1|.
CASSLSAGGLKSSGANVLTF
TGCGCCAGCAGCTTGTCAGCGGGCGGGTTGAAGAGCTCTGGGGCCAACGTCCTGACTTTC
>TRBJ1-5|.|TRBV7-7|TRBD1
CASSSRQGNQPQHF
TGTGCTAGCAGCTCGCGACAGGGAAATCAGCCCCAGCATTTT
>TRBJ2-3|.|TRBV10-3|.
CAISKRQGPGGDTQYF
TGTGCCATCAGTAAGAGACAGGGCCCCGGGGGAGATACGCAGTATTTT
>TRBJ2-2|.|TRBV7-8|.
CASSLGEMAGELFF
TGTGCCAGCAGCTTAGGAGAAATGGCCGGGGAGCTGTTTTTT
>TRBJ1-1|.|TRBV18|TRBD1
CASSSYAPGQQTEAFF
TGTGCCAGCTCATCCTACGCCCCGGGACAGCAGACTGAAGCTTTCTTT
>TRBJ1-5|few|TRBV3-1/TRBV3-2|TRBD1
CASSQTQGVHQPQHF
TGTGCCAGCAGCCAAACACAGGGGGTTCATCAGCCCCAGCATTTT
>TRBJ2-3|.|TRBV11-1|TRBD2
CASTDPGLASADTQYF
TGTGCCAGCACCGATCCGGGACTAGCTAGTGCAGATACGCAGTATTTT
>TRBJ1-1|.|TRBV9|.
CASSVAGNTDTEAFF
TGTGCCAGCAGCGTAGCAGGGAATACAGACACTGAAGCTTTCTTT
>TRBJ2-1|.|TRBV13|TRBD1
CASSNGQGFYNEQFF
TGTGCCAGCAGCAATGGACAGGGGTTCTACAATGAGCAGTTCTTC
>TRBJ1-5|few|TRBV28|.
CASSSQTGDQPQHF
TGTGCCAGCAGTTCACAAACCGGGGATCAGCCCCAGCATTTT
>TRBJ1-4|.|TRBV11-2|TRBD1
CASSPTGIFEKLFF
TGTGCCAGCAGCCCGACAGGGATATTTGAAAAACTGTTTTTT
>TRBJ2-3|.|TRBV5-5|TRBD2
CASSLGWLAGGVLDTQYF
TGTGCCAGCAGCTTAGGATGGCTAGCGGGGGGAGTTCTAGATACGCAGTATTTT